Listed below are T cell receptor beta chains from one sample, sequenced in a study of early T cells in non-severe SARS-CoV-2 infection. In TCRdb, the 5' RACE reads were re-called with MiXCR into one record per CDR3 protein. The sample lists roughly 52,000 distinct CDR3 sequences; under 7.5% were seen once. Here the sequenced sample was whole blood, taken at baseline. These TCRs come from an adult who was a healthcare worker with PCR-confirmed SARS-CoV-2 infection or an uninfected control (not recorded which). The CDR3 runs from the conserved cysteine through the conserved F or W. The order of the fields is CDR3 protein, CDR3 DNA, V gene, D gene, J gene, clone size. A D gene is named only where the DNA matches it firmly. A clone size is listed for some rows: how often the clone was seen (once, few, many), or a class if it is expanded.

CDR3: CASHPGDGEKLFF
DNA: TGCGCCAGCCACCCGGGAGACGGTGAAAAACTGTTTTTT
V: TRBV5-1
D: -
J: TRBJ1-4
size: -

CDR3: CSVKDGTYEQYF
DNA: TGCAGCGTTAAGGACGGCACCTACGAGCAGTACTTC
V: TRBV29-1
D: -
J: TRBJ2-7
size: -

CDR3: CASSNRGVQETQYF
DNA: TGTGCCAGCAGCAACCGGGGGGTCCAAGAGACCCAGTACTTC
V: TRBV7-2
D: TRBD2
J: TRBJ2-5
size: many

CDR3: CASSWGPDNYGYTF
DNA: TGTGCCAGCAGCTGGGGCCCGGATAACTATGGCTACACCTTC
V: TRBV7-8
D: -
J: TRBJ1-2
size: few

CDR3: CASTGQISGTGELFF
DNA: TGTGCCAGCACTGGACAGATCAGTGGCACCGGGGAGCTGTTTTTT
V: TRBV9
D: -
J: TRBJ2-2
size: few

CDR3: CASKTGGAKNIQYF
DNA: TGTGCCAGTAAGACAGGGGGTGCCAAAAACATTCAGTACTTC
V: TRBV19
D: TRBD1
J: TRBJ2-4
size: many

CDR3: CASSPRTGGGGNQPQHF
DNA: TGCGCCAGCAGCCCTCGAACAGGGGGAGGGGGTAATCAGCCCCAGCATTTT
V: TRBV4-3
D: TRBD1
J: TRBJ1-5
size: few

CDR3: CASSAPGQGIFQPQHF
DNA: TGTGCCAGCAGTGCTCCGGGACAGGGGATTTTTCAGCCCCAGCATTTT
V: TRBV6-1
D: TRBD1
J: TRBJ1-5
size: many

CDR3: CASSSRRTANEQFF
DNA: TGTGCCAGCAGCTCGAGAAGGACGGCGAATGAGCAGTTCTTC
V: TRBV5-4
D: -
J: TRBJ2-1
size: many

CDR3: CATNAGGPDTDTQYF
DNA: TGTGCCACCAATGCCGGGGGGCCCGACACAGATACGCAGTATTTT
V: TRBV11-2
D: -
J: TRBJ2-3
size: few

CDR3: CAWSVGLAGGKETQYF
DNA: TGTGCCTGGAGTGTGGGACTAGCGGGGGGGAAGGAGACCCAGTACTTC
V: TRBV30
D: TRBD2
J: TRBJ2-5
size: few

CDR3: CSCRTSGTDTQYF
DNA: TGCAGCTGTAGGACTAGCGGCACAGATACGCAGTATTTT
V: TRBV20-1
D: TRBD2
J: TRBJ2-3
size: many

CDR3: CASSDSRVRNEQYF
DNA: TGTGCCAGCAGTGATAGCAGGGTGCGGAACGAGCAGTACTTC
V: TRBV6-1
D: -
J: TRBJ2-7
size: few

CDR3: CASSLVGRGYEQYF
DNA: TGTGCCAGCAGCTTAGTAGGCAGGGGCTACGAGCAGTACTTC
V: TRBV7-2
D: -
J: TRBJ2-7
size: few

CDR3: CASSLTEYTGELFF
DNA: TGTGCCAGCAGTTTGACAGAATACACCGGGGAGCTGTTTTTT
V: TRBV6-5
D: -
J: TRBJ2-2
size: few

CDR3: CASSFAYEQFF
DNA: TGTGCCAGCAGTTTCGCGTATGAGCAGTTCTTC
V: TRBV12-3/TRBV12-4
D: -
J: TRBJ2-1
size: many

CDR3: CSARQWDTLGEQYF
DNA: TGCAGTGCTAGACAATGGGACACTCTGGGCGAGCAGTACTTC
V: TRBV20-1
D: -
J: TRBJ2-7
size: many

CDR3: CASRSTLGNNEQFF
DNA: TGTGCCAGCAGATCGACGCTCGGAAACAATGAGCAGTTCTTC
V: TRBV7-8
D: -
J: TRBJ2-1
size: few

CDR3: CASSEGNNFEKLFF
DNA: TGTGCCAGCAGTGAGGGGAACAACTTTGAAAAACTGTTTTTT
V: TRBV6-1
D: -
J: TRBJ1-4
size: many

CDR3: CASITGTGYNEQFF
DNA: TGTGCCAGCATCACCGGGACAGGCTACAATGAGCAGTTCTTC
V: TRBV2
D: TRBD1
J: TRBJ2-1
size: many

CDR3: CSVEGKGRGDYGYTF
DNA: TGCAGCGTTGAGGGAAAGGGCAGGGGAGACTATGGCTACACCTTC
V: TRBV29-1
D: -
J: TRBJ1-2
size: many

CDR3: CSVESSGPTEAFF
DNA: TGCAGCGTTGAAAGCTCAGGGCCCACTGAAGCTTTCTTT
V: TRBV29-1
D: -
J: TRBJ1-1
size: -

CDR3: CASSLGRIETQYF
DNA: TGTGCCAGCAGCTTAGGAAGGATCGAGACCCAGTACTTC
V: TRBV7-8
D: -
J: TRBJ2-5
size: -

CDR3: CASSELGVGYEQYF
DNA: TGTGCCAGCAGTGAATTAGGGGTAGGGTACGAGCAGTACTTC
V: TRBV25-1
D: -
J: TRBJ2-7
size: -

CDR3: CASSLDSHSYEQYF
DNA: TGTGCCAGCAGCCTGGACAGCCACTCCTACGAGCAGTACTTC
V: TRBV5-4
D: -
J: TRBJ2-7
size: -

CDR3: CASSIAGGLTEAFF
DNA: TGTGCCAGCAGCATTGCAGGGGGACTCACTGAAGCTTTCTTT
V: TRBV11-2
D: TRBD1
J: TRBJ1-1
size: few

CDR3: CASSAFQGDTEAFF
DNA: TGTGCCAGCAGCGCCTTTCAGGGGGACACTGAAGCTTTCTTT
V: TRBV9
D: TRBD1
J: TRBJ1-1
size: few